This T cell receptor beta chain comes out of a study of CD8 T cell repertoires and HIV-1 epitope variants. The overall study: Separate wells received one of Twenty-five Gag or Nef variant peptides. Epitopes were three Gag families plus Nef HW9 and YT9. Study results and caveats: Of nine antigen-specific beta clonotypes, over 5 appeared to cross-react with escape variants.

Survey-depth immunoSEQ sequencing covered TCR beta CDR3 regions. Libraries were prepared by immunoSEQ multiplex PCR; TCRdb keeps only in-frame clonotypes and omits some of them. The repertoire has roughly 4,900 clones, 66% of them found once; the top ten carry 43%. In the case of this clone: Antigen specificity is unknown.

There are 15 residues in the CDR3. The V end lost 2 bases, the J end lost 3 bases, and 13 bases lay between the germline ends. Looked up from germline, CDR1 is MNHNY and CDR2 is SVGAGI (reference sequence). This clonotype originated in a male donor with HIV. Sample: cultured CD8+ T cells derived from PBMCs. This sequence joins TRBV6-6 and TRBJ2-5; D is unclear. The CDR3: CASSYETGPEETQYF. The CDR3 DNA reads TGTGCCAGCAGTTACGAAACCGGGCCGGAAGAGACCCAGTACTTC.